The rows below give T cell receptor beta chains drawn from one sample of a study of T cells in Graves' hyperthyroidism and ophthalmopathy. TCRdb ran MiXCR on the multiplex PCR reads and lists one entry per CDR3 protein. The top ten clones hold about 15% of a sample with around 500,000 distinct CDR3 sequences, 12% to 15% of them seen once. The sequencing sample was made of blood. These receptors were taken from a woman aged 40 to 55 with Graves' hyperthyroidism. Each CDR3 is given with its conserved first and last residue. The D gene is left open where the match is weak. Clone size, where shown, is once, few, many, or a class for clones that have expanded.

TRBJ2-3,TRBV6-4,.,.,CASSASLTGCTDTQYF,TGTGCCAGCAGTGCCTCTCTAACAGGGTGCACAGATACGCAGTATTTT
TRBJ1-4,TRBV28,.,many,CASSSLGEGGEKLFF,TGTGCCAGCAGTTCCCTGGGAGAGGGTGGTGAAAAACTGTTTTTT
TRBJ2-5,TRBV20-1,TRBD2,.,CSARYTRTRGAETQYF,TGCAGTGCTAGGTATACCAGGACTAGAGGGGCGGAGACCCAGTACTTC
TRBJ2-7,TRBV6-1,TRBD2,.,CASDGGDYEQYF,TGTGCCAGCGACGGGGGGGACTACGAGCAGTACTTC
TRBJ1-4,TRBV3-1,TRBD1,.,CASKGPGQLNEKLFF,TGTGCCAGCAAGGGTCCGGGACAGCTAAATGAAAAACTGTTTTTT
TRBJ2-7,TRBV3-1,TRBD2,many,CASSSRDYDYEQYF,TGTGCCAGCAGCTCCCGGGACTACGACTACGAGCAGTACTTC
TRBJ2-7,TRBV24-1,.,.,CATSGAGEFDEQYF,TGTGCCACCAGTGGGGCAGGGGAATTCGACGAGCAGTACTTC
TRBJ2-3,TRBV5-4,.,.,CASSSRSSPGTDTQYF,TGTGCCAGCAGCTCAAGAAGTTCCCCCGGCACAGATACGCAGTATTTT
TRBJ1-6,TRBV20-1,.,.,CSAREGGEYNSPLHF,TGCAGTGCTAGAGAGGGTGGGGAGTATAATTCACCCCTCCACTTT
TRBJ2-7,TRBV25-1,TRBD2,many,CASSEYSGTSVGEQYF,TGTGCCAGCAGTGAATATTCTGGGACTAGCGTCGGCGAGCAGTACTTC
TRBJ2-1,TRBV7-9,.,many,CASSLADVSRHPEQFF,TGTGCCAGCAGCTTAGCGGATGTGTCTCGACACCCTGAGCAGTTCTTC
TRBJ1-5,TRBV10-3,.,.,CAISANKFNQPQHF,TGTGCCATCAGTGCCAACAAATTTAATCAGCCCCAGCATTTT
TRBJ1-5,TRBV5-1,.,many,CASSLGGYSNQPQHF,TGTGCCAGCAGCTTAGGAGGGTATAGCAATCAGCCCCAGCATTTT
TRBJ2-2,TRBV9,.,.,CASSRVKGDTITGELFF,TGTGCCAGCAGCAGAGTGAAAGGGGACACTATCACCGGGGAGCTGTTTTTT
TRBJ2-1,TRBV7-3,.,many,CASSEGGNEQFF,TGTGCCAGCAGCGAAGGGGGGAATGAGCAGTTCTTC
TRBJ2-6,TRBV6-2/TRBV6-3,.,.,CASSYGAHRPPEGANVLTF,TGTGCCAGCAGTTACGGGGCCCACAGGCCCCCAGAGGGGGCCAACGTCCTGACTTTC
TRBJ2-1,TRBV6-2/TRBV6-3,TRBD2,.,CASSLAGGPGREQFF,TGTGCCAGCAGTCTAGCGGGAGGGCCGGGGCGTGAGCAGTTCTTC
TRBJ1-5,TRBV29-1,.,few,CSAGPLGGQPQHF,TGCAGCGCGGGTCCCCTTGGCGGTCAGCCCCAGCATTTT
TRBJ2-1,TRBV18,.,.,CASSPGTSSSYNEQFF,TGTGCCAGCTCACCGGGGACATCTAGCTCCTACAATGAGCAGTTCTTC
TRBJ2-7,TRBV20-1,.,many,CSVVRTASYEQYF,TGCAGTGTAGTGAGGACGGCATCCTACGAGCAGTACTTC
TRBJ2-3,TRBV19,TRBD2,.,CASSATSVRTDTQYF,TGTGCCAGTAGTGCGACTAGCGTACGCACAGATACGCAGTATTTT
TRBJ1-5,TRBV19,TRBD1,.,CASRGGTGRNQPQHF,TGTGCCAGTAGAGGGGGGACAGGGCGCAATCAGCCCCAGCATTTT
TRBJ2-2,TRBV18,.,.,CASSPLQVANTGELFF,TGTGCCAGCTCACCACTCCAGGTCGCGAACACCGGGGAGCTGTTTTTT
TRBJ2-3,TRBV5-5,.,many,CASSQTGWEADTQYF,TGTGCCAGCAGCCAGACAGGGTGGGAGGCAGATACGCAGTATTTT
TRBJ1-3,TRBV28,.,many,CASSGQFSGNTIYF,TGTGCCAGCAGTGGTCAGTTCTCTGGAAACACCATATATTTT
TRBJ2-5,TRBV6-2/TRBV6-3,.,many,CANSPGPWKTQYF,TGTGCCAACTCACCGGGTCCTTGGAAGACCCAGTACTTC
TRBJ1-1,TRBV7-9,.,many,CASSLGREPEAFF,TGTGCCAGCAGCTTAGGACGGGAACCTGAAGCTTTCTTT
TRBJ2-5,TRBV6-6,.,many,CASSYVGSQETQYF,TGTGCCAGCAGTTACGTTGGCAGCCAAGAGACCCAGTACTTC
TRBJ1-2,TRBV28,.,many,CASKEDGYTF,TGTGCCAGCAAGGAGGACGGCTACACCTTC
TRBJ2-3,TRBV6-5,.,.,CASSYPSRTDTQYF,TGTGCCAGCAGTTACCCCAGCCGGACAGATACGCAGTATTTT
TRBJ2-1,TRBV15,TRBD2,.,CATSRVPSGGYNEQFF,TGTGCCACCAGCAGAGTCCCTAGCGGGGGATACAATGAGCAGTTCTTC
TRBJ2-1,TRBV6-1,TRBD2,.,CASSELGETSGPREQFF,TGTGCCAGCAGTGAACTCGGAGAGACTAGCGGCCCCCGGGAGCAGTTCTTC
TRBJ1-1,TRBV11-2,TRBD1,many,CASNHRQGNSGTEAFF,TGTGCCAGCAACCACCGACAGGGGAATAGCGGGACTGAAGCTTTCTTT
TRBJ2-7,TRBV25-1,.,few,CASSASTGFYEQYF,TGTGCCAGCAGTGCATCTACAGGGTTCTACGAGCAGTACTTC
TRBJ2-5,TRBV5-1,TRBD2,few,CASSPSGGRDETQYF,TGCGCCAGCAGCCCGTCGGGCGGGAGGGATGAGACCCAGTACTTC
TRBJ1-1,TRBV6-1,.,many,CASSYLGGLAVNTEAFF,TGTGCCAGCAGTTATCTGGGGGGCCTCGCCGTGAACACTGAAGCTTTCTTT
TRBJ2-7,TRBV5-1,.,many,CASSPGTEDYEQYF,TGCGCCAGCAGCCCGGGGACGGAAGACTACGAGCAGTACTTC
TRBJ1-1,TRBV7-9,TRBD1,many,CASSSPGTGSMDTEAFF,TGTGCCAGCAGCTCCCCCGGGACAGGGTCCATGGACACTGAAGCTTTCTTT
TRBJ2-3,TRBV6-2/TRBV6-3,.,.,CASSYSTGAATDTQYF,TGTGCCAGCAGTTACTCGACCGGGGCCGCCACAGATACGCAGTATTTT
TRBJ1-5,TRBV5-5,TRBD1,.,CASRYGTDSQPQHF,TGTGCCAGCAGATACGGGACAGACAGTCAGCCCCAGCATTTT
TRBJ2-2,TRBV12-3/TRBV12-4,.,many,CASSLKRAAGELFF,TGTGCCAGCAGTTTGAAGAGAGCGGCCGGGGAGCTGTTTTTT
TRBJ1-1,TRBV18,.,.,CASSPGGSAFF,TGTGCCAGCTCACCAGGGGGTTCGGCTTTCTTT
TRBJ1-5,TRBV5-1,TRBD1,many,CASSPDRENQPQHF,TGCGCCAGCAGCCCCGACAGGGAGAATCAGCCCCAGCATTTT
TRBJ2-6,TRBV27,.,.,CASSSTKSGAGANVLTF,TGTGCCAGCAGTTCCACGAAATCAGGGGCTGGGGCCAACGTCCTGACTTTC
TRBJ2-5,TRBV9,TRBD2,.,CASSVTGGIQETQYF,TGTGCCAGCAGCGTCACCGGGGGGATCCAAGAGACCCAGTACTTC
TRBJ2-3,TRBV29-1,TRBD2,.,CSVEGRTSGSLPDTQYF,TGCAGCGTTGAAGGAAGGACTAGCGGGAGTTTGCCAGATACGCAGTATTTT
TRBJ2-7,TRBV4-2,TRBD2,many,CASKGGSGGPYEQYF,TGTGCCAGCAAGGGAGGGTCGGGAGGGCCCTACGAGCAGTACTTC
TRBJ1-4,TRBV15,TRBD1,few,CAIKDREGEKLFF,TGTGCCATCAAAGACAGGGAGGGGGAAAAACTGTTTTTT
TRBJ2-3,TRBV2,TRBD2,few,CASSAPQRGGGDTQYF,TGTGCCAGCAGCGCCCCCCAGCGGGGGGGGGGTGATACGCAGTATTTT
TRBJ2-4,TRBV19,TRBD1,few,CATSTGMTKNIQYF,TGTGCCACTTCGACAGGGATGACCAAAAACATTCAGTACTTC
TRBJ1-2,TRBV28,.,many,CVSSLTENYGYTF,TGTGTCAGCAGTTTAACAGAGAACTATGGCTACACCTTC
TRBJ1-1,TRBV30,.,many,CAYGTGGPSRAFF,TGTGCCTACGGGACTGGGGGCCCTAGTCGTGCTTTCTTT
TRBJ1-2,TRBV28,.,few,CASSSTPQGYGYTF,TGTGCCAGCAGTTCTACTCCCCAGGGCTATGGCTACACCTTC